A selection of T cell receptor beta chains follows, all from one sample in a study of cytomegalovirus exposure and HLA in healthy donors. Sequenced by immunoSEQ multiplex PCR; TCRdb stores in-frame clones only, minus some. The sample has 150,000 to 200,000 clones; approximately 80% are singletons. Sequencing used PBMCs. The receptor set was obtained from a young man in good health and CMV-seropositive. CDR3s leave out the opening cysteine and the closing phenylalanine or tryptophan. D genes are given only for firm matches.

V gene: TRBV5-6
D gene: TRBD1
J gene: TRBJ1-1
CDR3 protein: ASSLLGTGGRVEAF

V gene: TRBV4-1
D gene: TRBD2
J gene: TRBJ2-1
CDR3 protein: ASSLPGTPGLAGGNEQF

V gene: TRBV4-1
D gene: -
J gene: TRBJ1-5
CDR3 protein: ASSQDKQANQPQH

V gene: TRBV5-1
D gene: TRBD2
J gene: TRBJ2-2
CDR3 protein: ASSLGSSGISRELF

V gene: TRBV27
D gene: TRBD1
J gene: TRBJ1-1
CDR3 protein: ASSSTTTSFIRQGLTEAF

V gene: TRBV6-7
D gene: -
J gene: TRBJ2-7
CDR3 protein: ASSYCESYSYEQY

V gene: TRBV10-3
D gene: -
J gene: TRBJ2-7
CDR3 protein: AISGGQPYEQY

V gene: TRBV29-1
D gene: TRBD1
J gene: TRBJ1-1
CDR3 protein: SVEEFGQGVNTEAF

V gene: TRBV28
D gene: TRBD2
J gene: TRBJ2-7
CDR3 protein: ASRSGGEGFYEQY

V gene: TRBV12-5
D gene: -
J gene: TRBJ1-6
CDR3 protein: ASGLVVRGADNSPLH

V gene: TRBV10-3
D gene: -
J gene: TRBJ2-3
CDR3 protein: AISGGRDTDTQY

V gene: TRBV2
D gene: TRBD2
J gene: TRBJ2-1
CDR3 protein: ASRPRSGLAGHNEQF

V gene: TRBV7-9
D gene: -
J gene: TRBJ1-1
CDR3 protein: ASSLALTGGTEAF

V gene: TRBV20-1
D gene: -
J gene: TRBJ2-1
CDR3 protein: SAIYYNEQF

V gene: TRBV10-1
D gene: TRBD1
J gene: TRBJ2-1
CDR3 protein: ASSEPGGRNEQF

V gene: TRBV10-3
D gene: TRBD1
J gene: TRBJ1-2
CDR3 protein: AISRTGGDGYT

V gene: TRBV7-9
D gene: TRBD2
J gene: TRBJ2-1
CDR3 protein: ASLRSGSSYNEQF

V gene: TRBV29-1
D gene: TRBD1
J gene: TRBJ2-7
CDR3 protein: SAGQGGSYEQY

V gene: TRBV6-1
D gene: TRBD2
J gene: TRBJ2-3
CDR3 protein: ASSELSGGADTQY

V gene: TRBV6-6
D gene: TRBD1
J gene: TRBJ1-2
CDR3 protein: ASSYSKDRMGRGYT

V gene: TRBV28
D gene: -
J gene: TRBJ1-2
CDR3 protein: ASSLPARDGYT

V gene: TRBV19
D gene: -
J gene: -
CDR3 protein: ASSIAEGTSYEQY

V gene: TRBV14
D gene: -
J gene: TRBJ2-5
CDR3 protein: ASSQGSGVQETQY

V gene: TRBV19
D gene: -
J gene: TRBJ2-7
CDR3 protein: ASSGGTGVSYEQY

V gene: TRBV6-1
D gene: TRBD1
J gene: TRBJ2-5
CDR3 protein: ASSARQGGEETQY

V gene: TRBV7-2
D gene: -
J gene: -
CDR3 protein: ASSLLAGGSGRGSYEQY

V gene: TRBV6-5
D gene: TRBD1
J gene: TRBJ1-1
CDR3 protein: ATRDRGTEAF

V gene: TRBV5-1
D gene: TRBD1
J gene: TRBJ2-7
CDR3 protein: ASSLGQPSYEQY

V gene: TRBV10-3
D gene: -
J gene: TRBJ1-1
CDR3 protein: AISVGGTEAF

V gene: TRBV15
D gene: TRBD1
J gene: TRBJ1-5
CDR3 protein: ATSRDTGEGQPQH

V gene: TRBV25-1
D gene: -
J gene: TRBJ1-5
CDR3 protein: ASSAGQGEQPQH

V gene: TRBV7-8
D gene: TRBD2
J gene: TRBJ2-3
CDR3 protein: ASSLGLAGGGTTDTQY

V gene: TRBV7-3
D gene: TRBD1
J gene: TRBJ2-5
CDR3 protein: ASSPTGMETQY

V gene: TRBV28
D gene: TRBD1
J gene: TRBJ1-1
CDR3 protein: ASRDGTGEAF

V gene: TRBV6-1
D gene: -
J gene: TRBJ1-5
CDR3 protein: ASSDVLASYTDNQPQH

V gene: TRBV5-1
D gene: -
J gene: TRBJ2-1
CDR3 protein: ASSSTGEVSNEQF

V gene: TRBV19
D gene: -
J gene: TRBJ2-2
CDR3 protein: ASSIDQVNTGELF

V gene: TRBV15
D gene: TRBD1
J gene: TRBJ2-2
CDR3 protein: ATSPHPGQGNTGELF

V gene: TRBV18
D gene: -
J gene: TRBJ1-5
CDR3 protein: ASSPPTADQPQH

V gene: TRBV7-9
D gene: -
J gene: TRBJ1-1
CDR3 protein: SSSLGGGTEAF

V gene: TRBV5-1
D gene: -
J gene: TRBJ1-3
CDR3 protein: ASSLRGPISGNTIY

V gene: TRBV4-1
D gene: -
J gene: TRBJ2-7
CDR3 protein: ASSQDLTGVYEQY

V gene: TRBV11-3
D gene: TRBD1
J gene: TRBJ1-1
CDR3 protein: ASSPGRGLTEAF